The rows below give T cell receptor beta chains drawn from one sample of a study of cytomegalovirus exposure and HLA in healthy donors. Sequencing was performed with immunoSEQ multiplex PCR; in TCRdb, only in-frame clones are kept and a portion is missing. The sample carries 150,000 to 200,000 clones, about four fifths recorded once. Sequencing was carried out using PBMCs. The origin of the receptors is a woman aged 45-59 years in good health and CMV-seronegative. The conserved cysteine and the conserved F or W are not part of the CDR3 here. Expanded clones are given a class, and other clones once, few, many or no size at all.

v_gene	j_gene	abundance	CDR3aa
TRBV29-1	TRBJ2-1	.	SVGRAGPHNEQF
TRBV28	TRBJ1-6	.	ASSHNRGMAYNSPLH
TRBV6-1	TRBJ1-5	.	ASRDSNSNQPQH
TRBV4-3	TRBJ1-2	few	ASSQAGVGYT
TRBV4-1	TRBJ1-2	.	ASRKPGQNYGYT
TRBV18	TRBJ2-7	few	ASSLGQGNYEQY
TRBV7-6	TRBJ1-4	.	ASSPASYNEKLF
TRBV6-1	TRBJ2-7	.	ASSGTSGTPSEQY
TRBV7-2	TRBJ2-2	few	ASTTRRGRGNTGELF
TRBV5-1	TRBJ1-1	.	ASSKRQGPNTEAF
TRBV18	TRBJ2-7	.	ASSPENGGRAYEQY
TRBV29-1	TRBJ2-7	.	SVLSFPYEQY
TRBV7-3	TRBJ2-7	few	ASSLQQGSYEQY
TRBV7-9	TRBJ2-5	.	ASSPPFGLAGGIQETQY
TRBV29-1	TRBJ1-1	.	SVAQGGINTEAF
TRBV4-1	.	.	ASSQDRVRTGPSSYEQY
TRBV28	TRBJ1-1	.	LAMERGWPNTEAF
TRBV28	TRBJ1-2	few	ASSLLAGGGNYGYT
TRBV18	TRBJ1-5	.	ASSLAGNSNQPQH
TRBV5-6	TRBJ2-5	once	ASSLVGGSGETQY
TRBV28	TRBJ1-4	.	ASSFRTGPNEKLF
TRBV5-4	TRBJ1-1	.	ASSLIPENTEAF
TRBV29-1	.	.	SVMGLAVSYEQY
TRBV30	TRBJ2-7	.	AWNPKTGGHEQY
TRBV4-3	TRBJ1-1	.	ASSQETGGEAF
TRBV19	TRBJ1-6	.	ASNSPGTGGRNSPLH
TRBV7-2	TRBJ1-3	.	ASSASRSGINGNTIY
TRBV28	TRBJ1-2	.	ASSELLMGGLLNGYT
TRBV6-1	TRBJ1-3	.	ASSPGLRSGNTIY
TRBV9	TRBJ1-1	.	ASSVAGTGLGNTEAF
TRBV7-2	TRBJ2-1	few	ASSLRGREQF
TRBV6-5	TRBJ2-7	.	ASSSGRGYEQY
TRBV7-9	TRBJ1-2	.	ASSRRQGKGYGYT
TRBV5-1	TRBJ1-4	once	ASSFSTGVGGEKLF
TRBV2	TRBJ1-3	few	ASSEALRRLPSGNTIY
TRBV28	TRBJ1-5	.	ASSQGYNQPQH
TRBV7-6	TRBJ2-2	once	ASSLLAGGSTGELF
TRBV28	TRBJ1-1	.	ASSSQQGLTEAF
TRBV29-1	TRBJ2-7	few	SVAAPPQGGIAYEQY
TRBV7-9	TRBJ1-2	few	SSSLRQAAGYGYT
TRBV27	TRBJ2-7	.	ASSFQDRGSEQY
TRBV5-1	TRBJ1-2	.	ASTPAGGTNYGYT
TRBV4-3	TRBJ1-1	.	ASSQGQGRMNTEAF
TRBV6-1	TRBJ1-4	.	ASTSGSENEKLF
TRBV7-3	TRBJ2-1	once	ASSPRQGYPYNEQF
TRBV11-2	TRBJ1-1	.	ASSLKQNTEAF
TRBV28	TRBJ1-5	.	ASSFRGGVQPQH
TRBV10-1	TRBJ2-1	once	ASSGGVRPGSSGGASNYNEQF
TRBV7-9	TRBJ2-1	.	ASSWGEPYNEQF
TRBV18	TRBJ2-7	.	ASSPPGTGSYEQY
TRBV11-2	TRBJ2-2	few	ASSLGGGYRTGELF